The 5 T cell receptor beta chains in this list originate from one sample, sequenced in a study of radiation and T cells in renal cell carcinoma. The time point was: blood 4 weeks post-SBRT, at nephrectomy. Treatment here: 15 Gy SBRT to primary tumor, nephrectomy 4 weeks later. TCRdb's table, derived via immunoSEQ multiplex PCR, lists solely in-frame clones and lacks some. The sample has around 100,000 clones; about 79% are singletons. Sequenced material: blood, taken from a patient whose treatment included radiotherapy and nephrectomy. These receptors were obtained from a man between 60 and 75 years old with renal cell carcinoma.

This clone was recorded only once. V is TRBV18 and J is TRBJ1-2, with D possibly being TRBD1 (5 bases). Per germline, CDR1 KGHSH and CDR2 LQKENI. Trimming stripped 3 bases from V and 4 bases from J, with 18 bases between. The CDR3 has 16 amino acids. The CDR3 is CASSPSDRLPSYGYTF. The CDR3 coding sequence is TGTGCCAGCTCACCCTCAGACAGACTTCCATCCTATGGCTACACCTTC.

The chain links TRBV6-1 to TRBJ2-7; TRBD1 aligns across 8 bases. Germline V gives CDR1 MNHNS, CDR2 SASEGT. The V gene end was trimmed by 4 bases and the J gene end by 1 base; junction bases not matched to a gene: 15. The CDR3 is 18 residues long. This chain's CDR3 is CASSGPRRQGAPSYEQYF. CDR3 in DNA: TGTGCCAGCAGTGGGCCCCGCCGGCAGGGGGCCCCTTCCTACGAGCAGTACTTC.

The genes are TRBV27 and TRBJ2-2, with D perhaps matching TRBD2 (6 bases). V shed 5 bases and J shed 6 bases, with 16 bases lying between them. The CDR3 is made up of 15 amino acids. The V gene's germline CDR1 is MNHEY and CDR2 SMNVEV (reference sequence). CDR3 protein: CASSLAGTVAGELFF. The CDR3 region has the DNA TGTGCCAGCAGTCTCGCGGGGACGGTGGCCGGGGAGCTGTTTTTT.

This clone has only a few counts. V gene TRBV14 combines with J gene TRBJ1-1; tentatively, D is TRBD1 (5 bases). The length of the CDR3 is 15 residues. Per germline, CDR1 SGHDN and CDR2 FVKESK. Trimming left V 5 bases short and J 3 bases short, with 16 bases between. CDR3 coding DNA: TGTGCCAGCAGCGTCTCCGGGGGACCGTACACTGAAGCTTTCTTT. As protein: CASSVSGGPYTEAFF.

The chain is built from TRBV5-8 and TRBJ2-1; 10 nucleotides agree with TRBD2. The J segment lost 1 base and the V segment lost 7 bases, leaving 5 bases of the junction unmatched. From germline, CDR1 is SGHTS and CDR2 YDEGEE. This CDR3 comprises 15 residues. CDR3 DNA: TGTGCCAGCGGAACTAGCGGGGCTTCCTACAATGAGCAGTTCTTC. Amino acids: CASGTSGASYNEQFF.